This paragraph reports one TCR beta chain. Its matching antigen is unknown. The CDR3 loop spans 17 amino acids. CDR1 SEHNR and CDR2 FQNEAQ come from the germline V gene (reference sequence). Unfractionated whole blood yielded total RNA, and T cells were not sorted. This sample was included in a study of monozygotic twins with inflammatory bowel disease. Notes on the study in general: It was observed that concordant and discordant twins did not differ in repertoire similarity, possibly given limited power. Versus healthy twins, IBD patients showed fewer clonotypes shared with others, especially with disease activity. The co-twins with IBD showed lower TCRbeta diversity (inverse Simpson) than their healthy siblings.

TCRdb re-called the 5' RACE reads, yielding one record per CDR3 amino acid sequence without DNA. The table for this sample gives around 380,000 distinct CDR3 sequences. The sequencing sample was made of blood. The clonotype was recovered from a human donor with ulcerative colitis or Crohn's disease, or a healthy co-twin of an affected twin (not recorded which). The chain employs TRBV7-9 and TRBJ2-1; the TCRdb call, TRBD2, lacks DNA for checking. The chain's CDR3 is CASSLGPSSGRALVGFF.